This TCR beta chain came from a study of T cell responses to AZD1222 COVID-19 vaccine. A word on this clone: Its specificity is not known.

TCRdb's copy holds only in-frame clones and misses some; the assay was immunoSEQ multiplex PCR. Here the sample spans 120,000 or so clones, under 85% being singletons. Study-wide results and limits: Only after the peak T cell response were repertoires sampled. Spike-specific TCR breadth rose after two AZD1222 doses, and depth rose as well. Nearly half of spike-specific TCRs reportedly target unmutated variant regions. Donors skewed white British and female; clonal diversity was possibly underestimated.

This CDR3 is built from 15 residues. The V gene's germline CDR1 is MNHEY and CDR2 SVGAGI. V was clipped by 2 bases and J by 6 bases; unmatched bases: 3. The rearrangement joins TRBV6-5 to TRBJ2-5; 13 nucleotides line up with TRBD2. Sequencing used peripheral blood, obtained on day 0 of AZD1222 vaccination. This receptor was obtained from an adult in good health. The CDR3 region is CASSYAGLAGKTQYF. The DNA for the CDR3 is TGTGCCAGCAGTTACGCGGGACTAGCGGGGAAGACCCAGTACTTC.